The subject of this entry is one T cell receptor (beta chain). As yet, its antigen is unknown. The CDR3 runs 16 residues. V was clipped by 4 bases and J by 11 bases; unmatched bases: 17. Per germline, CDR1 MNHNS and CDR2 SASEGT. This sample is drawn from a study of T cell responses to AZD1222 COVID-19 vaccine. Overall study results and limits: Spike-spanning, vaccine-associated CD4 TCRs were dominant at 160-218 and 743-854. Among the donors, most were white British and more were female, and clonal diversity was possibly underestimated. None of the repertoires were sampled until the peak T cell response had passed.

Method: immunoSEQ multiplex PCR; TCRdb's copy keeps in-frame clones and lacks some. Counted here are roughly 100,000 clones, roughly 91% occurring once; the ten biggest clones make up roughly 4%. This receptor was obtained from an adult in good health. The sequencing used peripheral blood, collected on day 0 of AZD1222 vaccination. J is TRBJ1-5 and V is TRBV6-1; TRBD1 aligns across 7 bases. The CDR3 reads CASSALQGPATGAQHF. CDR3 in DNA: TGTGCCAGCAGTGCTCTACAGGGGCCCGCCACAGGTGCCCAGCATTTT.